Shown below are 9 T cell receptor beta chains from a single sample sequenced in a study of blood T cell repertoires in COVID-19. Data came from immunoSEQ multiplex PCR; TCRdb stores just in-frame clones and leaves some out. The repertoire consists of about 170,000 clones, with around 84% occurring once and the leading ten covering 0.45% to 0.6%. Sequencing was done on a sample of peripheral blood. The receptors were sampled from a man between 60 and 75 years old with COVID-19, enrolled during active disease.

In this sample, this clone turned up once. The V and J genes are TRBV7-8 and TRBJ2-3, with TRBD1 matching over 7 bases. The V gene end was trimmed by 5 bases and the J gene end by 3 bases; junction bases not matched to a gene: 5. This CDR3 spans 14 amino acids. Germline V gene sequence: CDR1 SGHVS, CDR2 FQNEAQ. CDR3 amino acids: CASSRGTATDTQYF. CDR3 nucleotides: TGTGCCAGCAGCCGAGGGACAGCAACAGATACGCAGTATTTT.

This clone showed up just once. The rearrangement uses TRBV30 and TRBJ2-5, with a weak D call TRBD2 (6 bases). The length of the CDR3 is 16 residues. The V end lost 2 bases, the J end lost 2 bases, and 18 bases lay between the germline ends. From germline, CDR1 is GTSNPN and CDR2 SVGIG (reference sequence). Here the CDR3 reads CAWSPPGAGTQETQYF. The CDR3 bases are TGTGCCTGGAGTCCACCAGGAGCCGGGACTCAAGAGACCCAGTACTTC.

The chain recombines TRBV5-1 with TRBJ1-1; unclear D gene. The V end lost 1 base, the J end lost 3 bases, and 10 bases lay between the germline ends. The CDR3 spans 14 residues. Germline CDR1 is SGHRS and CDR2 is YFSETQ. Written as DNA, the CDR3 is TGCGCCAGCAGCTTGTCCACGCGGGACACTGAAGCTTTCTTT. This encodes CASSLSTRDTEAFF.

The V and J genes are TRBV6-2 or TRBV6-3 and TRBJ2-7; D not certain. The V and J ends lost 3 bases and 3 bases respectively, with 6 bases between them. The CDR3 covers 12 residues. CDR1 MNHEY and CDR2 SVGEGT come from the germline V gene. CDR3 sequence reads: CASSYFNYEQYF. The DNA for the CDR3 is TGTGCCAGCAGTTATTTCAACTACGAGCAGTACTTC.

The V call is TRBV28, the J call TRBJ1-4; unclear D gene. CDR3 length: 15 residues. The germline V gene has CDR1 MDHEN and CDR2 SYDVKM. V was shortened by 6 bases and J by 7 bases, with 18 bases between the two germline ends. The CDR3: CASRQSGREGEKLFF. The CDR3, as DNA: TGTGCCAGCAGGCAATCAGGACGGGAAGGTGAAAAACTGTTTTTT.

The chain joins TRBV7-2 to TRBJ2-5; 9 bases match TRBD2. The CDR3 contains 17 residues. The J segment lost 5 bases and the V segment lost 1 base, leaving 11 bases of the junction unmatched. The V gene's germline CDR1 is SGHTA and CDR2 FQGNSA. The DNA for the CDR3 is TGTGCCAGCAGCTTAGTGGGAGGGGAGCGGGGGGTGGAGACCCAGTACTTC. It encodes CASSLVGGERGVETQYF.

The genes are TRBV5-4 and TRBJ1-1, with D unresolved. The CDR3 has 15 residues. The ends were cut back, 4 bases at V and 3 bases at J, with 16 bases in the middle. Germline values: CDR1 SGHNT, CDR2 YYREEE (reference sequence). CDR3 bases: TGTGCCAGCAGCCGTGGGCAACAGCTTTACACTGAAGCTTTCTTT. Its translation is CASSRGQQLYTEAFF.

CDR3 amino acids: CASSLGRANYGYTF. The CDR3 DNA reads as TGTGCCAGCTCACTGGGCAGAGCTAACTATGGCTACACCTTC. This sequence joins TRBV18 and TRBJ1-2; D is unclear. Trimming left V 4 bases short and J 0 bases short, with 9 bases between. The CDR3 has 14 amino acids. Per germline, CDR1 KGHSH and CDR2 LQKENI.

The genes are TRBV12-3 or TRBV12-4 and TRBJ2-5, with D tentatively TRBD2 (5 bases). This CDR3 comprises 13 residues. V lost 6 bases to trimming and J lost 5 bases, with 13 bases between them. CDR3 protein: CASSPSSGETQYF. For the CDR3, the DNA is TGTGCCAGCAGCCCATCCAGCGGCGAGACCCAGTACTTC.